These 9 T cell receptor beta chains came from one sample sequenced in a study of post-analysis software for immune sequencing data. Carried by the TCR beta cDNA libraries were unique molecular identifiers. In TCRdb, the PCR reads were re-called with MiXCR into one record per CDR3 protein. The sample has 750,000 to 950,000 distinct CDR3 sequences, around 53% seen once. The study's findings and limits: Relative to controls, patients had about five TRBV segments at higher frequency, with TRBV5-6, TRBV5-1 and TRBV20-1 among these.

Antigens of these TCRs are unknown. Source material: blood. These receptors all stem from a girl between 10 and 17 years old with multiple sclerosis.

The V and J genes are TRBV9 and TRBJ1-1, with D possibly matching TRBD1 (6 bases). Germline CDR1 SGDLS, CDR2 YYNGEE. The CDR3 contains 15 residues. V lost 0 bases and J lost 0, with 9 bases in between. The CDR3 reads CASSVVHRVNTEAFF. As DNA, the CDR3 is TGTGCCAGCAGCGTAGTTCACAGGGTGAACACTGAAGCTTTCTTT.

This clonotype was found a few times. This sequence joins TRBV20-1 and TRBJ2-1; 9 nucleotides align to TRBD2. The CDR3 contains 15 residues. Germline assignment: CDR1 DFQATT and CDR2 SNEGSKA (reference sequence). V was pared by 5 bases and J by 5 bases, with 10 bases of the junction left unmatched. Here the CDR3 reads CSAVAGAVSNNEQFF. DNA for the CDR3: TGCAGTGCTGTAGCGGGGGCGGTCTCAAACAATGAGCAGTTCTTC.

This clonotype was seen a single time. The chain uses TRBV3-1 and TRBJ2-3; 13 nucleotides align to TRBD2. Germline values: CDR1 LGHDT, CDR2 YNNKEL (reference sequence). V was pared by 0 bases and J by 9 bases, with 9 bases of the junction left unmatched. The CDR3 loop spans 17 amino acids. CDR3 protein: CASSQDWGLAGSGTQYF. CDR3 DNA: TGTGCCAGCAGCCAAGACTGGGGACTAGCGGGATCCGGGACGCAGTATTTT.

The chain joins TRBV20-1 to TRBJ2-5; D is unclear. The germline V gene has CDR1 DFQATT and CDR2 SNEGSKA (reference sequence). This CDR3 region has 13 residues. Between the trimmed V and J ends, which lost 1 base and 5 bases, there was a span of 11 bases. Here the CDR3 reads CSARGFSRETQYF. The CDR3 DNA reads TGCAGTGCTAGAGGGTTCAGCAGGGAGACCCAGTACTTC.

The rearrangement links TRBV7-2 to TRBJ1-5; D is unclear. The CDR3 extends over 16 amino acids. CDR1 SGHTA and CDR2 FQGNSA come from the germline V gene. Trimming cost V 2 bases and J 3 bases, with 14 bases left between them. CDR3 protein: CASSLTGNRLNQPQHF. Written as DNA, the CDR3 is TGTGCCAGCAGCTTAACGGGGAATCGGCTCAATCAGCCCCAGCATTTT.

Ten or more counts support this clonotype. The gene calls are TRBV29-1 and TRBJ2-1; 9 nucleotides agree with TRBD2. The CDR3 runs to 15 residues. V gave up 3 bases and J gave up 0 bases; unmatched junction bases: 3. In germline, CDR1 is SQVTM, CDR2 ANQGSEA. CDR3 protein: CSVEVAGDSYNEQFF. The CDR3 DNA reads TGCAGCGTTGAGGTAGCGGGGGACTCCTACAATGAGCAGTTCTTC.

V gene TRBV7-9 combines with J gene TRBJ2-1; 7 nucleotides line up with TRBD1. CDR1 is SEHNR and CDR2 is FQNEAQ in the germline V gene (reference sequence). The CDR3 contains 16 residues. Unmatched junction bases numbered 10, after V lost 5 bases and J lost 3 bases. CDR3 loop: CASSPKGRGRYNEQFF. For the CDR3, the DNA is TGTGCCAGCAGCCCCAAGGGTAGGGGGCGCTACAATGAGCAGTTCTTC.

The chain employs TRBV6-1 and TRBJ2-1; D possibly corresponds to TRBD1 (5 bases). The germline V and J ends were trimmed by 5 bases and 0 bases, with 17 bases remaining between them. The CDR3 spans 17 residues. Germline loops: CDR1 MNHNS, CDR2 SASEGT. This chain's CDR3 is CASSPWGRAISYNEQFF. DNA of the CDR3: TGTGCCAGCAGTCCCTGGGGCAGGGCGATCTCCTACAATGAGCAGTTCTTC.

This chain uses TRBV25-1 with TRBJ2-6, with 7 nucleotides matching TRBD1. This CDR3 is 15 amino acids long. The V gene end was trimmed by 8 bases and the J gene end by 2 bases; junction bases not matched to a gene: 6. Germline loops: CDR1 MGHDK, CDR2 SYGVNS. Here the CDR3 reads CASEPQGAGANVLTF. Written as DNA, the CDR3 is TGTGCCAGCGAACCTCAGGGGGCTGGGGCCAACGTCCTGACTTTC.